This TCR beta chain was sequenced for a study of CD8+ T cells in alopecia areata. The wider study: Administration of oral tofacitinib to treated patients was at 5 to 10 mg twice daily.

Of note for this clone: The antigen is undetermined.

Sample treatment: oral pan-JAK inhibitor, 5-10 mg twice daily. General study findings and limits: Lesional scalp displayed greater clonality than normal scalp, most notably in alopecia totalis/universalis. Persistence of many expanded lesional clones was seen in scalp and blood during tofacitinib.

RNA extraction was followed by reverse transcription into cDNA, which acted as the sequencing template. Repertoires were generated with immunoSEQ multiplex PCR, while TCRdb's copy carries only in-frame clones and drops some. This table has roughly 180,000 clones, approximately 51% appearing once. Trimming pared 0 bases from V and 0 bases from J, leaving 6 bases between. This CDR3 region has 15 residues. Germline-derived CDR1 and CDR2 are SGDLS and YYNGEE. The source was CD8+ T cells sorted from blood, collected around week 52, from a patient treated with tofacitinib. The origin of this receptor is a human donor with alopecia areata. V usage is TRBV9 and J usage is TRBJ2-2, with D uncertain. This CDR3 reads CASSVVHSNTGELFF. DNA for the CDR3: TGTGCCAGCAGCGTAGTACACTCGAACACCGGGGAGCTGTTTTTT.